The 5 T cell receptor beta chains presented below share a single source sample, sequenced in a study of T-cell reconstitution after alpha-beta-depleted transplantation in children. A library of TCRbeta sequences, prepared with unique molecular identifiers, was generated. From the PCR reads, TCRdb called clonotypes with MiXCR, one entry per CDR3 protein. The profile shows over 150,000 distinct CDR3 sequences, approximately 6.8% of them singletons. This sample comprised PBMCs, obtained before TCRalphabeta/CD19-depleted stem cell transplant. The receptors were sampled from a girl under three years old with combined immunodeficiency, due to receive a stem cell transplant.

This clonotype was seen many times. This chain connects TRBV15 to TRBJ2-1; the D gene is possibly TRBD1 (7 bases). Germline V lookup: CDR1 LNHNV, CDR2 YYDKDF (reference sequence). The CDR3 length is 17 residues. The V gene lost 3 bases and the J gene lost 4 bases, with 19 bases spanning the gap. CDR3 sequence: CATSRTRQGGGYNEQFF. For the CDR3, the DNA is TGTGCCACCAGCAGGACCAGACAGGGAGGAGGGTACAATGAGCAGTTCTTC.

This clonotype has at least ten counts. V and J are TRBV28 and TRBJ2-5, with a weak D call TRBD1 (6 bases). The CDR3 loop spans 15 amino acids. Germline CDR1 reads MDHEN; CDR2 reads SYDVKM. Trimming pared 5 bases from V and 2 bases from J, leaving 15 bases between. In DNA, the CDR3 is TGTGCCAGCAGTCCTCACGCAGGACAGCAAGAGACCCAGTACTTC. It specifies CASSPHAGQQETQYF.

This clonotype was detected many times. The chain carries TRBV4-1 and TRBJ2-1; 10 bases match TRBD2. The CDR3 has 16 residues. Germline values: CDR1 MGHRA, CDR2 YSYEKL. After removal of 3 bases from V and 1 base from J, the junction contained 3 bases not matched to a gene. The CDR3 DNA follows: TGCGCCAGCAGCCACCCGACTAGCGGGTCCTACAATGAGCAGTTCTTC. This translates into CASSHPTSGSYNEQFF.

The table lists this clonotype with many counts. This rearrangement joins TRBV29-1 to TRBJ2-1; 12 bases agree with TRBD2. The V and J ends lost 4 bases and 9 bases, in that order; junction bases with no gene match: 10. Germline V lookup: CDR1 SQVTM, CDR2 ANQGSEA. This CDR3 comprises 15 residues. The CDR3 sequence is CSVALTSGSIIEQFF. The CDR3 DNA is TGCAGCGTTGCTCTGACTAGCGGGAGTATTATTGAGCAGTTCTTC.

This clonotype was seen ten or more times. J is TRBJ1-2 and V is TRBV5-1; TRBD1 matches at 7 bases. The germline CDR1 and CDR2 sequences are SGHRS and YFSETQ. With 4 bases clipped from V and 4 bases from J, the junction kept 16 bases outside the gene matches. The CDR3 has 17 residues. Here the CDR3 DNA reads TGCGCCAGCAGCCAGAGTGCGACAGGGACGGCTTCCTATGGCTACACCTTC. Amino acid sequence: CASSQSATGTASYGYTF.